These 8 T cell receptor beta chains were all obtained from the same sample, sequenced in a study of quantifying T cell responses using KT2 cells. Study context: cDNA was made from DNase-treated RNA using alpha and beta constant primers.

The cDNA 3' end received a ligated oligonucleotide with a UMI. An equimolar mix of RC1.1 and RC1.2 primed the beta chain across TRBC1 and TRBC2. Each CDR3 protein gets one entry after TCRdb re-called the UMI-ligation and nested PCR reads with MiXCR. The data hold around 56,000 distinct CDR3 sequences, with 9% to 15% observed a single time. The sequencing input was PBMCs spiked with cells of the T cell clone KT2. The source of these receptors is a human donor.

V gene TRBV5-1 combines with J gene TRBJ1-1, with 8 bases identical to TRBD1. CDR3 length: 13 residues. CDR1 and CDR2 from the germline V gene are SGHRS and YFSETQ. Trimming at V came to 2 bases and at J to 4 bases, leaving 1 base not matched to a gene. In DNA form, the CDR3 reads TGCGCCAGCAGCTTTCAGGGGGCCACTGAAGCTTTCTTT. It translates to CASSFQGATEAFF.

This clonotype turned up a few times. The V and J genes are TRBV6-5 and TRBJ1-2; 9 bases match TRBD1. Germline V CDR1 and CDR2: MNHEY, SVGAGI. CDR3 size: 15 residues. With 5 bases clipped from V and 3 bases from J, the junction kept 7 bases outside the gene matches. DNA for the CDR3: TGTGCCAGCAGTCCATCGACAGGGGGTTACTATGGCTACACCTTC. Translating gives CASSPSTGGYYGYTF.

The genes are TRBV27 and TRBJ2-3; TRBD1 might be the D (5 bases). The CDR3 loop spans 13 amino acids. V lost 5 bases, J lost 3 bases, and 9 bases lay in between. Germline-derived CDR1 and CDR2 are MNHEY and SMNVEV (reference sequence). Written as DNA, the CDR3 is TGTGCCAGCAGTAGTTACAGGACAGATACGCAGTATTTT. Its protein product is CASSSYRTDTQYF.

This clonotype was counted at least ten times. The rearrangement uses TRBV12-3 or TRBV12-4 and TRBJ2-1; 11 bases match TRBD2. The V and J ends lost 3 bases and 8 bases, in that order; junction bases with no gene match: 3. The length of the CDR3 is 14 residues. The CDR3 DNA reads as TGTGCCAGCAGTTTCTTACTAGCGGGGGATGAGCAGTTCTTC. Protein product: CASSFLLAGDEQFF.

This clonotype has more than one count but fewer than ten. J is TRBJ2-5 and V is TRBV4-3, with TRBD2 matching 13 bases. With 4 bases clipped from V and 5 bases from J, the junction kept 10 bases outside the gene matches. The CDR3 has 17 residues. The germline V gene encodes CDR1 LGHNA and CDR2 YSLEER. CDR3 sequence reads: CASSRGLAGEGGETQYF. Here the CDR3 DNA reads TGCGCCAGCAGCCGCGGACTAGCGGGAGAAGGGGGGGAGACCCAGTACTTC.

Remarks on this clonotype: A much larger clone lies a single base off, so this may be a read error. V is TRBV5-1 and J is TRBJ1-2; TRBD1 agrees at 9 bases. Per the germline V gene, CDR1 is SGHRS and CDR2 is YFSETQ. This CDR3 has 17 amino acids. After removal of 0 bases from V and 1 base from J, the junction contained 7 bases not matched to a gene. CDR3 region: CASSLDGVGQGNYGYTF. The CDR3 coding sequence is TGCGCCAGCAGCTTGGACGGCGTGGGACAGGGTAACTATGGCTACACCTTC.

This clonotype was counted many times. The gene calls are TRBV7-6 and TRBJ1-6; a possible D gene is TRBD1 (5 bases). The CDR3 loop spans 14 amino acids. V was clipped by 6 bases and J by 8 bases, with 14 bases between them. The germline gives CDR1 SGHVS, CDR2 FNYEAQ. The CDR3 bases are TGTGCCAGCAGGAGGGACCCAACGGATTCACCCCTCCACTTT. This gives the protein CASRRDPTDSPLHF.

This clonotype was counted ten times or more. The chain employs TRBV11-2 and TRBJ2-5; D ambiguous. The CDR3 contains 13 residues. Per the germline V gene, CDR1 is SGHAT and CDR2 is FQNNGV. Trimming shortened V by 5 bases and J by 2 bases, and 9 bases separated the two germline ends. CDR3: CASSPQVQETQYF. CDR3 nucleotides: TGTGCCAGCAGCCCACAAGTTCAAGAGACCCAGTACTTC.